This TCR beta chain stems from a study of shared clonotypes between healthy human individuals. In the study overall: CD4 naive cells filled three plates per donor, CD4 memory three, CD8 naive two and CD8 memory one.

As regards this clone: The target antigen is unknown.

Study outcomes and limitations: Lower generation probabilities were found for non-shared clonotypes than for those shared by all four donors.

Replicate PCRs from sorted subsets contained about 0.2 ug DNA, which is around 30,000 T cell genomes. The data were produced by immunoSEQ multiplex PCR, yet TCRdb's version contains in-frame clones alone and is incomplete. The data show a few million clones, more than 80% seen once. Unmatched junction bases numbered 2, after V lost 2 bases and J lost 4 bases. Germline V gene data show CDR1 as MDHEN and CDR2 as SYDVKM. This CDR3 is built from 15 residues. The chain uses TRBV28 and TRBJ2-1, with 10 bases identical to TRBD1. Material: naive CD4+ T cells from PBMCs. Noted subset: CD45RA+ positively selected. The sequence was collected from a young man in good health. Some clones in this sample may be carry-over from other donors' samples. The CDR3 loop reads CASSLAGQGYNEQFF. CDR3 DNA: TGTGCCAGCAGTTTAGCGGGACAGGGGTACAATGAGCAGTTCTTC.